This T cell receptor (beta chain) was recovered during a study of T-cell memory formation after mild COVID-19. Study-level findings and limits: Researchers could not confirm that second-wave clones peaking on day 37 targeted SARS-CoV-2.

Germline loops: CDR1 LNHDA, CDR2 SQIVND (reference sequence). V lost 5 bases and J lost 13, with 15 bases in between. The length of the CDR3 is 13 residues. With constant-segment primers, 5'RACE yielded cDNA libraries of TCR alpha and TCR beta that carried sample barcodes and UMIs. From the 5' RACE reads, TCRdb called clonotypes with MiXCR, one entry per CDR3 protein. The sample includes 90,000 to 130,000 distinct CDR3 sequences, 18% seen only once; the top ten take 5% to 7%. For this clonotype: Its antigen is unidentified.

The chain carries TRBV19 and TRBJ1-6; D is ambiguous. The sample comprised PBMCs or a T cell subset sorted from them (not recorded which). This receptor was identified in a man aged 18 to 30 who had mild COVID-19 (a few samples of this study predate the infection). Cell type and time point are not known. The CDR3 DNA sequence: TGTGCCAGTAGTGGGAACTCGGAGGAGCCCCTCCACTTT. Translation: CASSGNSEEPLHF.